The 15 T cell receptor beta chains below all came from one sample that was sequenced in a study of blood T cell repertoires in COVID-19. TCRdb keeps only in-frame clones here, not all; method: immunoSEQ multiplex PCR. There are roughly 64,000 clones in the sample; about nine tenths occur only once, and under 4% lies in the top ten. The sequenced material came from peripheral blood. The receptor source for this set is a man aged 45 to 65 with active COVID-19.

The gene calls are TRBV7-2 and TRBJ2-5, with D unresolved. Germline values: CDR1 SGHTA, CDR2 FQGNSA. This CDR3 spans 12 amino acids. V lost 2 bases and J lost 4, with 5 bases in between. The chain's CDR3 is CASSLSLETQYF. The CDR3, as DNA: TGTGCCAGCAGCTTATCGTTAGAGACCCAGTACTTC.

J is TRBJ2-1 and V is TRBV19, with a possible D match to TRBD1 (6 bases). CDR3 length: 14 residues. V was cut by 0 bases and J by 7 bases, with 10 bases left in between. The germline CDR1 and CDR2 sequences are LNHDA and SQIVND (reference sequence). The CDR3 loop is CASSIDHRENEQFF. The CDR3 DNA reads as TGTGCCAGTAGTATAGATCACAGGGAAAATGAGCAGTTCTTC. Based on the CDR3 plus reference TRBV19 and TRBJ2-1, the full variable domain is DGGITQSPKYLFRKEGQNVTLSCEQNLNHDAMYWYRQDPGQGLRLIYYSQIVNDFQKGDIAEGYSVSREKKESFPLTVTSAQKNPTAFYLCASSIDHRENEQFFGPGTRLTVL.

The V and J genes are TRBV28 and TRBJ1-1; possibly TRBD1 for D (5 bases). CDR1 MDHEN and CDR2 SYDVKM come from the germline V gene. Trimming cost V 7 bases and J 3 bases, with 12 bases left between them. The CDR3 totals 13 residues. Here the CDR3 DNA reads TGTGCCAGCATGGGACTTAAGGACACTGAAGCTTTCTTT. As protein: CASMGLKDTEAFF.

The chain carries TRBV19 and TRBJ1-3; D remains ambiguous. The germline gives CDR1 LNHDA, CDR2 SQIVND (reference sequence). The CDR3 runs to 12 residues. Trimming took off 8 bases at V and 4 bases at J, with 9 bases between the two ends. CDR3 sequence (DNA): TGTGCCAGTCGGTCGGGGGGAAACACCATATATTTT. This encodes CASRSGGNTIYF.

The chain links TRBV24-1 to TRBJ2-3; 8 bases line up with TRBD2. The V and J ends lost 10 bases and 1 base, in that order; junction bases with no gene match: 3. The CDR3 is 13 amino acids. In germline, CDR1 is KGHDR, CDR2 SFDVKD. The CDR3 bases are TGTGCCACTCAGCGGGGGCGCACAGATACGCAGTATTTT. It specifies CATQRGRTDTQYF.

This clone was seen a few times. The CDR3, as DNA: TGCAGCGTTGCGGCGGGAGGGCCCAATGAGCAGTTCTTC. Residues: CSVAAGGPNEQFF. V and J are TRBV29-1 and TRBJ2-1, with 9 bases matching TRBD2. CDR3 length equals 13 residues. Germline CDR1 SQVTM, CDR2 ANQGSEA. With V trimmed by 4 bases and J by 6 bases, 4 bases remained unmatched.

This chain links TRBV7-8 with TRBJ2-7; possibly TRBD1 for D (6 bases). The CDR3 spans 14 residues. Trimming left V 7 bases short and J 2 bases short, with 15 bases between. Germline V CDR1 and CDR2: SGHVS, FQNEAQ. This chain's CDR3 is CASTKDSEAYEQYF. The CDR3 bases are TGTGCCAGCACCAAGGACAGTGAAGCCTACGAGCAGTACTTC.

This clone has a single count. The genes are TRBV7-2 and TRBJ1-5, with 7 bases matching TRBD1. CDR3 length equals 14 residues. Germline V gives CDR1 SGHTA, CDR2 FQGNSA. Trimming at V came to 5 bases and at J to 2 bases, leaving 3 bases not matched to a gene. The CDR3 DNA reads TGTGCCAGCAGCAGGGACAGCCGCAATCAGCCCCAGCATTTT. Its translation is CASSRDSRNQPQHF.

The genes are TRBV9 and TRBJ2-7; 14 bases line up with TRBD2. Trimming took 3 bases from V and 3 from J; bases not matched to a gene: 2. The CDR3 has 15 amino acids. The germline CDR1 and CDR2 sequences are SGDLS and YYNGEE. CDR3: CASSGGLAGDYEQYF. For the CDR3, the DNA is TGTGCCAGCAGCGGGGGACTAGCGGGGGACTACGAGCAGTACTTC.

This clone was picked up a small number of times. The V call is TRBV7-9, the J call TRBJ1-2; 7 nucleotides align to TRBD1. Germline CDR1 reads SEHNR; CDR2 reads FQNEAQ (reference sequence). Trimming cost V 5 bases and J 1 base; bases outside gene matches: 7. The CDR3 sequence is 15 residues long. The CDR3 loop reads CASSPWTGYNYGYTF. In DNA, the CDR3 is TGTGCCAGCAGCCCCTGGACAGGTTATAACTATGGCTACACCTTC.

J is TRBJ2-6 and V is TRBV2; D may be TRBD1 (6 bases). This CDR3 has 14 residues. Germline V gene sequence: CDR1 SNHLY, CDR2 FYNNEI. Trimming took 5 bases from V and 1 from J, leaving 6 bases between them. CDR3 protein: CASSTGSGANVLTF. The CDR3 bases are TGTGCCAGCAGTACAGGGTCTGGGGCCAACGTCCTGACTTTC.

The rearrangement joins TRBV15 to TRBJ2-7; 8 nucleotides line up with TRBD2. V lost 7 bases and J lost 1; bases outside the gene matches: 6. Germline CDR1 reads LNHNV; CDR2 reads YYDKDF (reference sequence). The CDR3 length is 14 residues. CDR3 bases: TGTGCCACCAAGCGGGAGCAAACTTCCTACGAGCAGTACTTC. This sequence encodes CATKREQTSYEQYF.

The chain recombines TRBV6-2 or TRBV6-3 with TRBJ1-2; D is perhaps TRBD1 (5 bases). The CDR3 runs to 15 residues. Trimming pared 4 bases from V and 3 bases from J, leaving 15 bases between. Germline loops: CDR1 MNHEY, CDR2 SVGEGT. The CDR3 loop is CASSSRRAGDYGYTF. In DNA, the CDR3 is TGTGCCAGCAGTTCCCGCAGGGCTGGGGACTATGGCTACACCTTC.

The CDR3 DNA reads TGTGCCAGCAGCGTAGGGGGGCGTGAGCAGTACTTC. Encoded protein: CASSVGGREQYF. This chain connects TRBV9 to TRBJ2-7; D might be TRBD1 (6 bases). Per the germline V gene, CDR1 is SGDLS and CDR2 is YYNGEE. Trimming left V 0 bases short and J 7 bases short, with 8 bases between. The CDR3 covers 12 residues.

The table lists this clone with a few counts. The chain links TRBV5-1 to TRBJ1-6; 7 bases line up with TRBD1. The CDR3 has 14 amino acids. The germline CDR1 and CDR2 sequences are SGHRS and YFSETQ. V lost 4 bases and J lost 6; bases outside the gene matches: 4. CDR3 residues: CASSLGQVNSPLHF. DNA of the CDR3: TGCGCCAGCAGCCTAGGACAGGTTAATTCACCCCTCCACTTT.